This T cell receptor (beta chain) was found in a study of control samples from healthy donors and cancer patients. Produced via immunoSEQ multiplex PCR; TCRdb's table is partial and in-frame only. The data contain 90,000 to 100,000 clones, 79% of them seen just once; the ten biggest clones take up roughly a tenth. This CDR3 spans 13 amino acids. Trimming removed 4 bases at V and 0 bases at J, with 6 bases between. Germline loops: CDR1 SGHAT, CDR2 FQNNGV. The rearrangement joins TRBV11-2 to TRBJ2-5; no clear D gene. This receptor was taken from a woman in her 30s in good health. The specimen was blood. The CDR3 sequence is CASSSGHQETQYF. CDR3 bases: TGTGCCAGCAGCTCAGGCCACCAAGAGACCCAGTACTTC. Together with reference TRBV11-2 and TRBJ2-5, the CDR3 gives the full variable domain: EAGVAQSPRYKIIEKRQSVAFWCNPISGHATLYWYQQILGQGPKLLIQFQNNGVVDDSQLPKDRFSAERLKGVDSTLKIQPAKLEDSAVYLCASSSGHQETQYFGPGTRLLVL.